The rows below give T cell receptor beta chains drawn from one sample of a study of patients and donors after allogeneic stem cell transplantation. TCRdb re-derived calls from the RT-PCR reads in MiXCR, one entry per CDR3 protein. The sample includes about 960,000 distinct CDR3 sequences, around 17% of them seen just once. The specimen was blood, either unsorted or a sorted T cell fraction (not recorded which). The receptors were sampled from a human donor who was either an allogeneic HSCT recipient or a stem cell or donor lymphocyte infusion donor (not recorded which). It is not recorded whose cells these are; they may come from a transplant donor. CDR3s include the opening cysteine and the closing phenylalanine or tryptophan. The D gene is left open where the match is weak. Size tells how often a clone was seen (once, few, many) or the class of an expanded clone, and some rows leave it out.

>-|TRBJ2-7|TRBV20-1|-
CSATDRDYEQYF
TGCAGTGCTACAGACCGGGACTACGAGCAGTACTTC
>TRBD2|TRBJ2-1|TRBV12-3/TRBV12-4|many
CASSFSSGSHNEQFF
TGTGCCAGCAGTTTCTCTAGCGGGTCCCACAATGAGCAGTTCTTC
>TRBD1|TRBJ1-1|TRBV10-3|-
CAIGDRMNTEAFF
TGTGCCATCGGGGACAGAATGAACACTGAAGCTTTCTTT
>-|TRBJ2-5|TRBV11-2|few
CASSLIPQETQYF
TGTGCCAGCAGCTTAATCCCCCAAGAGACCCAGTACTTC
>-|TRBJ2-5|TRBV18|-
CASSPIWEWNSETQYF
TGTGCCAGCTCACCAATCTGGGAGTGGAATAGTGAGACCCAGTACTTC
>TRBD2|TRBJ2-2|TRBV12-3/TRBV12-4|-
CASSLLWTSEPNTGELFF
TGTGCCAGCAGTCTCCTTTGGACTAGCGAACCGAACACCGGGGAGCTGTTTTTT
>-|TRBJ2-3|TRBV7-9|-
CASSSRGGGTDTQYF
TGTGCCAGCAGCAGCCGAGGGGGAGGCACAGATACGCAGTATTTT
>-|TRBJ2-1|TRBV11-2|few
CASRDAGGVDNEQFF
TGTGCCAGCCGCGATGCCGGCGGGGTTGACAATGAGCAGTTCTTC
>-|TRBJ1-1|TRBV6-1|few
CASTLSPGTEAFF
TGTGCCAGCACCCTTTCCCCGGGCACTGAAGCTTTCTTT
>-|TRBJ1-5|TRBV5-1|-
CASSFGETGQPQHF
TGCGCCAGCAGCTTTGGGGAAACCGGGCAGCCCCAGCATTTT
>TRBD1|TRBJ1-1|TRBV7-9|few
CASSPHGTENTEAFF
TGTGCCAGCAGCCCCCATGGGACAGAGAACACTGAAGCTTTCTTT
>-|TRBJ2-1|TRBV7-9|-
CASSLGRGVDNEQFF
TGTGCCAGCAGCTTGGGTAGGGGGGTTGACAATGAGCAGTTCTTC
>-|TRBJ2-7|TRBV6-2/TRBV6-3|-
CASTPLGSYEQYF
TGTGCCAGCACCCCACTAGGATCCTACGAGCAGTACTTC
>-|TRBJ2-5|TRBV7-8|-
CASSLWGTDQETQYF
TGTGCCAGCAGCTTATGGGGGACGGACCAAGAGACCCAGTACTTC
>-|TRBJ2-5|TRBV11-2|-
CASSLAPGQETQYF
TGTGCCAGCAGCTTAGCCCCGGGCCAAGAGACCCAGTACTTC
>-|TRBJ2-7|TRBV20-1|-
CSARDFFGRRSYYEQYF
TGCAGTGCTAGAGACTTCTTTGGCAGGCGTTCCTACTACGAGCAGTACTTC
>-|TRBJ2-7|TRBV6-1|-
CASTKGASATYEQYF
TGTGCCAGCACCAAAGGGGCTAGCGCCACCTACGAGCAGTACTTC
>TRBD2|TRBJ2-5|TRBV20-1|few
CSTGGGILQETQYF
TGCAGTACTGGGGGGGGTATCCTCCAAGAGACCCAGTACTTC